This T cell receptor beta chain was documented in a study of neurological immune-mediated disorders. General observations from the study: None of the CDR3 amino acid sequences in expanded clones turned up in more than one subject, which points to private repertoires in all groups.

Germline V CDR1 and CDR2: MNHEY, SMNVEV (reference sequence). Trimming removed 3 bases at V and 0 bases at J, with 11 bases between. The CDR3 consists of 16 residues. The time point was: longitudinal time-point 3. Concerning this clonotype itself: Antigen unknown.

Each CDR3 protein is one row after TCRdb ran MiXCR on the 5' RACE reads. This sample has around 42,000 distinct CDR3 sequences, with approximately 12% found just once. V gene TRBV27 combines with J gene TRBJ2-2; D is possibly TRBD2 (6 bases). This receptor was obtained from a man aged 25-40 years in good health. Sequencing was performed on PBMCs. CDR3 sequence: CASSLKRAANTGELFF. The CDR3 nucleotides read TGTGCCAGCAGTTTGAAGCGGGCAGCGAACACCGGGGAGCTGTTTTTT.